This paragraph covers one T cell receptor beta chain sequence. Its matching antigen is unknown. This entry is derived from a study of cytomegalovirus exposure and HLA in healthy donors. Study results and limitations: Most of the TCR beta V segments (in an earlier analysis) were productive either about 87% or about 30% of the time. Relative to equally common others, HLA-associated TCR beta chains showed greater clonal expansion in a later analysis. One cluster of highly shared sequence variants probably arose as a sequencing artifact.

V was shortened by 0 bases and J by 5 bases, with 11 bases between the two germline ends. Looked up from germline, CDR1 is SQVTM and CDR2 is ANQGSEA. This CDR3 has 14 residues. A multiplex PCR was run with 60 Vbeta primers and 13 Jbeta primers. Here immunoSEQ multiplex PCR was the method, and the copy in TCRdb shows in-frame clones only, minus some. The sample lists 150,000 to 160,000 clones, around 82% occurring once. The V and J genes are TRBV29-1 and TRBJ2-1; D possibly corresponds to TRBD2 (5 bases). The origin of this receptor is a woman in her 50s in good health and CMV-seropositive. Source material: PBMCs. For the CDR3, the DNA is TGCAGCGTTGAAGATCTTTATAGCGACAATGAGCAGTTCTTC. Translating it yields CSVEDLYSDNEQFF.